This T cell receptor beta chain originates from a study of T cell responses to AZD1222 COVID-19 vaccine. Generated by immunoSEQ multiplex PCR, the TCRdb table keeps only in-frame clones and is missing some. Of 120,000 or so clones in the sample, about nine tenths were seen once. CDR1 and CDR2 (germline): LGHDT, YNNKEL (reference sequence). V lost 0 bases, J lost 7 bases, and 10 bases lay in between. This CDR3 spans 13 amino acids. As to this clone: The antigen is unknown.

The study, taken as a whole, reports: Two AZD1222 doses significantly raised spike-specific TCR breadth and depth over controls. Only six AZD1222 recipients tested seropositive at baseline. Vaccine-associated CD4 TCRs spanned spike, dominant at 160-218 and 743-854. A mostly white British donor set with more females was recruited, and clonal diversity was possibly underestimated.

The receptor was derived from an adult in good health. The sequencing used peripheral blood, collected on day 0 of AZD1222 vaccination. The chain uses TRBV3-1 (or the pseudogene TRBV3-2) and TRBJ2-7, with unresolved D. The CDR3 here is CASSQDVSGEQYF. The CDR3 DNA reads TGTGCCAGCAGCCAAGATGTGTCTGGGGAGCAGTACTTC.